These 32 T cell receptor beta chains came from one sample sequenced in a study of Ad26.COV2.S vaccination and SARS-CoV-2 variants. Sequencing used immunoSEQ multiplex PCR; TCRdb keeps in-frame clones, though not all of them. The table lists 350,000 to 500,000 clones, roughly 87% of them singletons. Treatment here: roughly 19 received Ad26.COV2.S at low or high dose, single or two shots; about 5 received placebo; per-sample allocation not given. All samples were drawn on day 63, counting from the first vaccine or placebo injection. The material was peripheral blood, obtained in a trial of Ad26.COV2.S vaccine versus placebo. These receptors originate from a person aged 18-65 years who received the Ad26.COV2.S COVID-19 vaccine or a placebo.

The chain has TRBV29-1 and TRBJ1-3, with 7 nucleotides matching TRBD1. V gave up 7 bases and J gave up 4 bases; unmatched junction bases: 4. The CDR3 runs 12 residues. From germline, CDR1 is SQVTM and CDR2 ANQGSEA. The CDR3 DNA follows: TGCAGCGCAACAGGGGCCGGAAACACCATATATTTT. Its translation is CSATGAGNTIYF.

J is TRBJ1-6 and V is TRBV28; D ambiguous. The germline V gene has CDR1 MDHEN and CDR2 SYDVKM. The CDR3 is 15 amino acids. Trimming pared 6 bases from V and 0 bases from J, leaving 9 bases between. The CDR3 protein is CASSFESSYNSPLHF. For the CDR3, the DNA is TGTGCCAGCAGCTTCGAGAGCTCCTATAATTCACCCCTCCACTTT.

This rearrangement joins TRBV18 to TRBJ2-1, with 10 bases identical to TRBD2. The V and J ends lost 0 bases and 6 bases, in that order; junction bases with no gene match: 5. The CDR3 has 16 amino acids. Germline CDR1 reads KGHSH; CDR2 reads LQKENI. CDR3 region: CASSPPYPSGSNEQFF. The CDR3 nucleotides are TGTGCCAGCTCACCACCATATCCTAGCGGGAGCAATGAGCAGTTCTTC.

This clone was detected only a few times. DNA for the CDR3: TGTGCCAGCAGTTACGGGGTAGGGCCCACCGGGGAGCTGTTTTTT. Amino acid sequence: CASSYGVGPTGELFF. This chain joins TRBV6-5 and TRBJ2-2; D call uncertain. With 2 bases removed from V and 4 bases from J, the gap between germline ends came to 11 bases. The CDR3 loop spans 15 amino acids. Germline CDR1 and CDR2: MNHEY and SVGAGI.

V and J are TRBV4-3 and TRBJ2-5; D unresolved. CDR1 and CDR2 from the germline V gene are LGHNA and YSLEER. The CDR3 totals 13 residues. V shed 1 base and J shed 4 bases, with 7 bases lying between them. Written as DNA, the CDR3 is TGCGCCAGCAGCCAAGGAACATTAGAGACCCAGTACTTC. Residues: CASSQGTLETQYF.

The genes are TRBV5-5 and TRBJ1-2; D gene unclear. Germline values: CDR1 SGHKS, CDR2 YYEKEE (reference sequence). Trimming removed 1 base at V and 5 bases at J, with 9 bases between. There are 13 residues in the CDR3. CDR3 nucleotide sequence: TGTGCCAGCAGCTTGACTTCCCCGTATGGCTACACCTTC. Its translation is CASSLTSPYGYTF. Combining the CDR3 with reference TRBV5-5 and TRBJ1-2 gives the whole variable domain DAGVTQSPTHLIKTRGQQVTLRCSPISGHKSVSWYQQVLGQGPQFIFQYYEKEERGRGNFPDRFSARQFPNYSSELNVNALLLGDSALYLCASSLTSPYGYTFGSGTRLTVV.

For the CDR3, the DNA is TGTGCCAGCAGCTTCACAGGAAGGTTAAGGGAGCTGTTTTTT. Its protein product is CASSFTGRLRELFF. The chain combines TRBV3-1 (or the pseudogene TRBV3-2) with TRBJ2-2; D might be TRBD1 (5 bases). The CDR3 has 14 amino acids. Per the germline V gene, CDR1 is LGHDT and CDR2 is YNNKEL (reference sequence). Trimming took off 5 bases at V and 9 bases at J, with 16 bases between the two ends.

The chain recombines TRBV20-1 with TRBJ1-5, with D possibly TRBD1 on 6 matching bases. The length of the CDR3 is 14 residues. Germline V CDR1 and CDR2: DFQATT, SNEGSKA (reference sequence). V lost 3 bases and J lost 6, with 15 bases in between. The CDR3 DNA sequence: TGCAGTGCTAGTGGGCAGGGGAGGGGTCAGCCCCAGCATTTT. This translates into CSASGQGRGQPQHF.

The J gene is TRBJ1-1, the V gene TRBV5-1; possible D gene TRBD1, 5 bases. CDR3 length: 12 residues. CDR1 and CDR2 from the germline V gene are SGHRS and YFSETQ. Trimming shortened V by 4 bases and J by 7 bases, and 11 bases separated the two germline ends. CDR3 region: CASSRDRFEAFF. In DNA form, the CDR3 reads TGCGCCAGCAGCCGGGACCGCTTTGAAGCTTTCTTT. The whole variable domain, remainder taken from reference TRBV5-1 and TRBJ1-1, is KAGVTQTPRYLIKTRGQQVTLSCSPISGHRSVSWYQQTPGQGLQFLFEYFSETQRNKGNFPGRFSGRQFSNSRSEMNVSTLELGDSALYLCASSRDRFEAFFGQGTRLTVV.

The chain joins TRBV11-3 to TRBJ2-1; D may match TRBD1 or TRBD2 (6 bases each). Germline lookup yields CDR1 SGHNT and CDR2 YENEEA. This CDR3 has 13 residues. Trimming cost V 3 bases and J 7 bases, with 10 bases left between them. The CDR3 loop is CASSLLGGNEQFF. The CDR3 nucleotides are TGTGCCAGCAGCTTGCTAGGGGGGAATGAGCAGTTCTTC.

The sample holds one count of this clone. The chain recombines TRBV5-1 with TRBJ1-2; TRBD1 matches at 7 bases. The germline V gene encodes CDR1 SGHRS and CDR2 YFSETQ. With 4 bases clipped from V and 6 bases from J, the junction kept 9 bases outside the gene matches. The length of the CDR3 is 14 residues. Here the CDR3 reads CASSPSTGIDGYTF. In DNA form, the CDR3 reads TGCGCCAGCAGCCCATCGACAGGGATCGATGGCTACACCTTC.

The chain is built from TRBV10-3 and TRBJ2-1; possibly TRBD1 or TRBD2 for D (7 bases each). Germline V gene data show CDR1 as ENHRY and CDR2 as SYGVKD. The germline V and J ends were trimmed by 7 bases and 8 bases, with 27 bases remaining between them. This CDR3 has 17 residues. CDR3 amino acids: CAINRFREGALTDEQFF. Written as DNA, the CDR3 is TGTGCCATCAACCGTTTCAGGGAGGGGGCCCTTACAGATGAGCAGTTCTTC.

V and J are TRBV7-9 and TRBJ1-3, with TRBD1 as a possible D gene (5 bases). V gave up 4 bases and J gave up 4 bases, with 20 bases separating them. CDR1 is SEHNR and CDR2 is FQNEAQ in the germline V gene (reference sequence). The CDR3 extends over 17 amino acids. CDR3 protein: CASSSFREIGAGNTIYF. DNA for the CDR3: TGTGCCAGCAGCTCCTTCCGGGAGATAGGGGCCGGAAACACCATATATTTT.

The V and J genes are TRBV5-1 and TRBJ2-1; 8 nucleotides match TRBD2. Germline V gene data show CDR1 as SGHRS and CDR2 as YFSETQ. V shed 4 bases and J 6 bases; nucleotides not matched to a gene: 6. The CDR3 is 14 amino acids. CDR3 sequence: CASSTRTSSNEQFF. The CDR3 region has the DNA TGCGCCAGCAGCACACGGACTAGCAGCAATGAGCAGTTCTTC.

The V gene is TRBV5-1, the J gene TRBJ2-1; D unresolved. The length of the CDR3 is 12 residues. V lost 0 bases and J lost 8, with 6 bases in between. The germline gives CDR1 SGHRS, CDR2 YFSETQ. CDR3 bases: TGCGCCAGCAGCTTGGAGTACGATGAGCAGTTCTTC. Encoded protein: CASSLEYDEQFF.

This chain connects TRBV7-2 to TRBJ2-7, with 9 bases aligning to TRBD1. The CDR3 consists of 16 residues. Germline V CDR1 and CDR2: SGHTA, FQGNSA. After removal of 4 bases from V and 0 bases from J, the junction contained 7 bases not matched to a gene. The CDR3 nucleotides read TGTGCCAGCAGCTACACACAGGGGGCAGGCTCCTACGAGCAGTACTTC. Its protein is CASSYTQGAGSYEQYF.

The chain employs TRBV3-1 (or the pseudogene TRBV3-2) and TRBJ1-4; 11 bases align to TRBD1. The CDR3 spans 17 residues. J lost 5 bases, V lost 5 bases, and 10 bases had no gene match. Germline CDR1 reads LGHDT; CDR2 reads YNNKEL (reference sequence). The CDR3 sequence is CASSVGPWDRGNEKLFF. The CDR3 DNA reads as TGTGCCAGCAGCGTAGGCCCATGGGACAGGGGGAATGAAAAACTGTTTTTT.

J is TRBJ2-7 and V is TRBV6-6; D is undetermined. The CDR3 consists of 16 residues. Germline V CDR1 and CDR2: MNHNY, SVGAGI (reference sequence). V lost 0 bases to trimming and J lost 2 bases, with 14 bases between them. CDR3 residues: CASSYSNPGAAYEQYV. CDR3 DNA sequence: TGTGCCAGCAGTTACTCAAACCCAGGAGCTGCCTACGAGCAGTACGTC.

The CDR3 bases are TGCGCCAGCAGCTTCCACCGAGAGAATTCTTACTACGAGCAGTACTTC. Translated: CASSFHRENSYYEQYF. The chain joins TRBV5-1 to TRBJ2-7; no definite D call. The CDR3 has 16 residues. Germline CDR1 SGHRS, CDR2 YFSETQ. V shed 2 bases and J shed 3 bases, with 18 bases lying between them.

The chain links TRBV13 to TRBJ2-1; weak D call: TRBD2 (5 bases). The CDR3 has 14 amino acids. Germline V gives CDR1 PRHDT, CDR2 FYEKMQ (reference sequence). V was trimmed by 0 bases and J by 2 bases, leaving 5 bases between them. The DNA for the CDR3 is TGTGCCAGCAGCTTAGGAGCGGCCTACAATGAGCAGTTCTTC. Amino acids: CASSLGAAYNEQFF. Full variable domain (missing parts from reference TRBV13 and TRBJ2-1): AAGVIQSPRHLIKEKRETATLKCYPIPRHDTVYWYQQGPGQDPQFLISFYEKMQSDKGSIPDRFSAQQFSDYHSELNMSSLELGDSALYFCASSLGAAYNEQFFGPGTRLTVL.

The V gene is TRBV19, the J gene TRBJ1-1, with 8 bases that match TRBD1. V shed 11 bases, J shed 6 bases, and the junction held 8 bases outside the gene matches. The germline gives CDR1 LNHDA, CDR2 SQIVND (reference sequence). The CDR3 runs to 12 residues. CDR3: CAELTGEAEAFF. The CDR3 nucleotides read TGTGCCGAGTTGACAGGGGAGGCTGAAGCTTTCTTT.

In this sample, this clone turned up once. The V call is TRBV27, the J call TRBJ1-1, with TRBD1 as a possible D gene (6 bases). This CDR3 comprises 14 residues. V was trimmed by 6 bases and J by 4 bases, leaving 15 bases between them. Germline CDR1 reads MNHEY; CDR2 reads SMNVEV (reference sequence). The CDR3 spells CASSPRGQATEAFF. The CDR3 nucleotides read TGTGCCAGCAGCCCGCGGGGGCAGGCCACTGAAGCTTTCTTT.

The chain carries TRBV29-1 and TRBJ1-1; D is possibly TRBD1 (5 bases). There are 16 residues in the CDR3. Trimming stripped 4 bases from V and 1 base from J, with 19 bases between. Germline V lookup: CDR1 SQVTM, CDR2 ANQGSEA. The CDR3 reads CSVGNPRGVGNTEAFF. CDR3 DNA: TGCAGCGTTGGAAACCCCCGGGGGGTGGGGAACACTGAAGCTTTCTTT. Combining the CDR3 with reference TRBV29-1 and TRBJ1-1 gives the whole variable domain SAVISQKPSRDICQRGTSLTIQCQVDSQVTMMFWYRQQPGQSLTLIATANQGSEATYESGFVIDKFPISRPNLTFSTLTVSNMSPEDSSIYLCSVGNPRGVGNTEAFFGQGTRLTVV.

The chain combines TRBV7-9 with TRBJ2-2; tentatively, D is TRBD1 (5 bases). This CDR3 spans 16 amino acids. Germline lookup yields CDR1 SEHNR and CDR2 FQNEAQ (reference sequence). With 1 base removed from V and 1 base from J, the gap between germline ends came to 10 bases. The CDR3 DNA reads TGTGCCAGCAGCTTAGTTGGCGGACAGAACACCGGGGAGCTGTTTTTT. Translation: CASSLVGGQNTGELFF.

As DNA, the CDR3 is TGTGCCAGCAGCCCCCGCAAAGGGGGCACTGAAGCTTTCTTT. Translation: CASSPRKGGTEAFF. This chain links TRBV11-3 with TRBJ1-1; tentative D call: TRBD1 (6 bases). Germline values: CDR1 SGHNT, CDR2 YENEEA. The CDR3 has 14 residues. Deletions cut 5 bases from V and 4 bases from J, with 14 bases between.

V usage is TRBV24-1 and J usage is TRBJ1-5; the match to TRBD1 covers 8 bases. V dropped 4 bases and J dropped 1; count of bases not matched to a gene: 2. CDR3 length: 15 amino acids. In germline, CDR1 is KGHDR, CDR2 SFDVKD. The CDR3: CATSEQGASNQPQHF. CDR3 DNA: TGTGCCACCAGTGAGCAGGGGGCAAGCAATCAGCCCCAGCATTTT.

The chain joins TRBV5-1 to TRBJ1-5; 9 bases fit TRBD1. CDR1 is SGHRS and CDR2 is YFSETQ in the germline V gene. The CDR3 is made up of 16 amino acids. The V gene end was trimmed by 7 bases and the J gene end by 3 bases; junction bases not matched to a gene: 11. CDR3 in DNA: TGCGCCAGCTCCGAGGGGACAGGGAAGAACAATCAGCCCCAGCATTTT. Protein: CASSEGTGKNNQPQHF.

As regards this clone: Other DNA sequences in the same sample also yield this CDR3. V and J are TRBV18 and TRBJ1-5; the D is unclear. Germline loops: CDR1 KGHSH, CDR2 LQKENI. The V end was cut by 3 bases, the J end by 4 bases, with 7 bases between. The CDR3 covers 13 residues. CDR3 amino acids: CASSPPGNQPQHF. For the CDR3, the DNA is TGTGCCAGCTCACCTCCTGGGAATCAGCCCCAGCATTTT.

The chain is built from TRBV7-3 and TRBJ2-3, with D possibly matching TRBD2 (6 bases). V was shortened by 5 bases and J by 0 bases, with 12 bases between the two germline ends. The CDR3 sequence is 15 residues long. In germline, CDR1 is SGHTA, CDR2 FQGTGA. The CDR3 bases are TGTGCCAGCAGCCTCAGACGGGGGAGCACAGATACGCAGTATTTT. It encodes CASSLRRGSTDTQYF.

The chain uses TRBV9 and TRBJ2-2, with 10 bases that match TRBD2. J was trimmed by 5 bases and V by 0 bases; bases with no gene match: 7. There are 17 residues in the CDR3. Germline loops: CDR1 SGDLS, CDR2 YYNGEE. CDR3: CASSVGASGSYTGELFF. The CDR3 DNA sequence: TGTGCCAGCAGCGTAGGCGCTAGCGGGAGCTATACCGGGGAGCTGTTTTTT.

The chain carries TRBV5-1 and TRBJ2-5, with 9 bases aligning to TRBD2. CDR1 is SGHRS and CDR2 is YFSETQ in the germline V gene. This CDR3 has 16 residues. V trimming: 2 bases; J trimming: 4 bases; junction bases outside the gene matches: 9. The chain's CDR3 is CASSFIAGEYSETQYF. The CDR3 DNA reads TGCGCCAGCAGCTTTATAGCGGGGGAGTACTCAGAGACCCAGTACTTC.

The rearrangement uses TRBV7-6 and TRBJ2-3; 13 bases are a match to TRBD2. This CDR3 comprises 16 residues. The V gene end was trimmed by 5 bases and the J gene end by 4 bases; junction bases not matched to a gene: 6. Germline loops: CDR1 SGHVS, CDR2 FNYEAQ. This CDR3 is CASSPGLAGVSDTQYF. CDR3 coding DNA: TGTGCCAGCAGCCCCGGACTAGCGGGGGTATCAGATACGCAGTATTTT.